The sequence of this T cell receptor beta chain was determined in a study of T-cell memory formation after mild COVID-19. Study results and caveats: Shrinking CD4+ clones resided mostly in CM and EM, and CD8+ ones in EMRA.

MiXCR, applied by TCRdb to the 5' RACE reads, yields one record per CDR3 protein. The table shows tens of thousands of distinct CDR3 sequences, with 5.5% to 7.5% occurring only once. This clonotype was recorded a few times. Its cognate antigen is unknown. This receptor was taken from a man aged 18 to 30 who had mild COVID-19 (a few samples of this study predate the infection). Cell type and time point are not known. Sequences were obtained from PBMCs or a T cell subset sorted from them (not recorded which).

CDR3 coding DNA: TGTGCCAGCAGCTTGACAGGGGAGGGTAGGACCCAGTACTTC. Translated, it gives CASSLTGEGRTQYF. The V and J genes are TRBV5-6 and TRBJ2-5, with D perhaps assigned TRBD1 or TRBD2 (7 bases each). The germline gives CDR1 SGHDT, CDR2 YYEEEE. Trimming left V 1 base short and J 7 bases short, with 14 bases between. The CDR3 has 14 amino acids.